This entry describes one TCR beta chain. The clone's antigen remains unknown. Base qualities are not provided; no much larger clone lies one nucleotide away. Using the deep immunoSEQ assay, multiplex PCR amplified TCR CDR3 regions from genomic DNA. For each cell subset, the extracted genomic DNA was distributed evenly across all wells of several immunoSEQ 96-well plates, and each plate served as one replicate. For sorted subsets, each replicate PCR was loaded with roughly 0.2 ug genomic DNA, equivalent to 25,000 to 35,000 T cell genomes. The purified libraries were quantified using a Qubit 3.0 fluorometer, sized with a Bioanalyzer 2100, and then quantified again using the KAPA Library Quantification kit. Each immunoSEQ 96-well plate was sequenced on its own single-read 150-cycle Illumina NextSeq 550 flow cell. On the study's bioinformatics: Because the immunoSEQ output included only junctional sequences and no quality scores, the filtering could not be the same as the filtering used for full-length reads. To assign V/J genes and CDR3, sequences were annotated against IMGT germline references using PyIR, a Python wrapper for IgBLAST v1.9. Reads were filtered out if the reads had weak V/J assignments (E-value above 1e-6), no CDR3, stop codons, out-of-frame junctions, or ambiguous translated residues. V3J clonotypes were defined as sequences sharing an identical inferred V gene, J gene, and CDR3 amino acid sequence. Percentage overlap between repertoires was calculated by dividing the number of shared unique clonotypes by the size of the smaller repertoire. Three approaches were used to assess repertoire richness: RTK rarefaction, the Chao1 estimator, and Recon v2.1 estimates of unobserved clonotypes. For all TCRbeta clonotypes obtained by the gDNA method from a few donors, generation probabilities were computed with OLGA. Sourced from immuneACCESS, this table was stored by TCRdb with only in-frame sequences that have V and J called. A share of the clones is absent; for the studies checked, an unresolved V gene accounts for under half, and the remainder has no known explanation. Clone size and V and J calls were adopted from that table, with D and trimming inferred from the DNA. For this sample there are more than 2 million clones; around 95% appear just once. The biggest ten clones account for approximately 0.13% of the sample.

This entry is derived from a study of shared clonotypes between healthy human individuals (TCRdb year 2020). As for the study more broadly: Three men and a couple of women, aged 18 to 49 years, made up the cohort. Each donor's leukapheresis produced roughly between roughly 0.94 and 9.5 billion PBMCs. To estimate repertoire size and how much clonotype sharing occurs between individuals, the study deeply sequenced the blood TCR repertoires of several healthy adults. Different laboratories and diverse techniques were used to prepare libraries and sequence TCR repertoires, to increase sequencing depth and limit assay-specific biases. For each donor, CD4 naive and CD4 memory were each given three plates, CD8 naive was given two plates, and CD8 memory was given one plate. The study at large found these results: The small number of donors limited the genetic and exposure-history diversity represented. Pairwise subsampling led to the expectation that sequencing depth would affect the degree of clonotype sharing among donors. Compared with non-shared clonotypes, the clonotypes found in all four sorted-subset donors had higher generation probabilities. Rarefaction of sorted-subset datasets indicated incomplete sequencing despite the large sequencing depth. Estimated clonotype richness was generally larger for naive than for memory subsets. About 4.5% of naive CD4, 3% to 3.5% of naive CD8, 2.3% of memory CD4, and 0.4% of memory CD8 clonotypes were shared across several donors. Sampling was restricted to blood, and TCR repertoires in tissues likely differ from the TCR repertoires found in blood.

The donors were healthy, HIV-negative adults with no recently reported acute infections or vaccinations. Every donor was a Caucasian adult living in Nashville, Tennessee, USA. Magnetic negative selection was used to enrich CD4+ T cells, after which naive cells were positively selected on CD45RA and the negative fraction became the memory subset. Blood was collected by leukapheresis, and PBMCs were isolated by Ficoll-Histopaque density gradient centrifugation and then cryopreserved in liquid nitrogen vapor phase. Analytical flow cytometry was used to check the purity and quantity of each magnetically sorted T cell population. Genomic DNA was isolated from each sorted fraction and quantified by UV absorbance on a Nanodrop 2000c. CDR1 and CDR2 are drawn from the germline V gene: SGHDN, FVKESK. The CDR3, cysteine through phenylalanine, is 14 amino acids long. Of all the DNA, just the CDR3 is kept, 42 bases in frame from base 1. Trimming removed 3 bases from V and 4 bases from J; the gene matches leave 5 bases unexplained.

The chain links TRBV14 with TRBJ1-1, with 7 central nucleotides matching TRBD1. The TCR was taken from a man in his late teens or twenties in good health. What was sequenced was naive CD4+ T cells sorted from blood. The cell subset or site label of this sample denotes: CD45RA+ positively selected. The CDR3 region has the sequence CASSHSGGATEAFF. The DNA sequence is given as TGTGCCAGCAGCCATTCAGGGGGTGCCACTGAAGCTTTCTTT. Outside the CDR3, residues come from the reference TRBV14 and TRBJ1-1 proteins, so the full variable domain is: EAGVTQFPSHSVIEKGQTVTLRCDPISGHDNLYWYRRVMGKEIKFLLHFVKESKQDESGMPNNRFLAERTGGTYSTLKVQPAELEDSGVYFCASSHSGGATEAFFGQGTRLTVV.